These 9 T cell receptor beta chains were all obtained from the same sample, sequenced in a study of T cells in Graves' hyperthyroidism and ophthalmopathy. TCR beta CDR3 regions were amplified from RNA transcripts. In the first-round RT-PCR of the TCR CDR3, the HTBI primer set was used. Via MiXCR, TCRdb re-called the multiplex PCR reads, giving one row per CDR3 protein. The table has 530,000 or so distinct CDR3 sequences, about 45% seen once; the top ten hold around 8%. The sequencing input was peripheral blood or thyroid tissue (not recorded which). The receptors were sampled from a woman between 18 and 29 years old with Graves' hyperthyroidism.

This clonotype occurred many times. The V call is TRBV7-6, the J call TRBJ2-7; perhaps D is TRBD1 or TRBD2 (5 bases each). Trimming took off 5 bases at V and 3 bases at J, with 14 bases between the two ends. The germline V gene encodes CDR1 SGHVS and CDR2 FNYEAQ. The CDR3 is made up of 14 amino acids. CDR3 bases: TGTGCCAGCAGCCCGACTGGGGGTGTCTACGAGCAGTACTTC. Translating gives CASSPTGGVYEQYF.

This clonotype was seen repeatedly, ten times or more. The genes are TRBV7-3 and TRBJ1-1, with a possible D match to TRBD1 (5 bases). Per the germline V gene, CDR1 is SGHTA and CDR2 is FQGTGA. The CDR3 runs to 13 residues. Trimming pared 6 bases from V and 11 bases from J, leaving 19 bases between. In DNA, the CDR3 is TGTGCCAGCAGTCTCCTCCAAGGGGCGCGGGCTTTCTTT. This translates into CASSLLQGARAFF.

The gene calls are TRBV13 and TRBJ1-2; no definite D call. The germline gives CDR1 PRHDT, CDR2 FYEKMQ (reference sequence). The V end was cut by 3 bases, the J end by 7 bases, with 9 bases between. The CDR3 has 12 residues. CDR3 loop: CASSFRGRGYTF. CDR3 sequence (DNA): TGTGCCAGCAGCTTCCGAGGACGTGGCTACACCTTC.

V is TRBV7-2 and J is TRBJ2-2; 7 nucleotides match TRBD1. Per germline, CDR1 SGHTA and CDR2 FQGNSA. J lost 7 bases, V lost 2 bases, and 1 base had no gene match. CDR3 length equals 13 residues. The CDR3 bases are TGTGCCAGCAGCTTATACAGGGGCGGGGAGCTGTTTTTT. Translated: CASSLYRGGELFF.

The genes are TRBV7-9 and TRBJ2-3; D is undetermined. Germline values: CDR1 SEHNR, CDR2 FQNEAQ (reference sequence). This CDR3 comprises 12 residues. The ends were cut back, 6 bases at V and 0 bases at J, with 4 bases in the middle. CDR3 region: CASRESTDTQYF. The DNA for the CDR3 is TGTGCCAGCAGGGAGAGCACAGATACGCAGTATTTT.

This clonotype has only one observation. CDR3 amino acids: CATSRAGQGELFF. The CDR3 DNA reads as TGTGCCACCAGCAGAGCTGGACAGGGGGAGCTGTTTTTT. The chain links TRBV15 to TRBJ2-2; a weak D match, TRBD1 (6 bases). CDR1 is LNHNV and CDR2 is YYDKDF in the germline V gene (reference sequence). The length of the CDR3 is 13 residues. V lost 1 base to trimming and J lost 8 bases, with 8 bases between them.

The rearrangement joins TRBV7-2 to TRBJ1-3, with D possibly TRBD1 on 5 matching bases. This CDR3 comprises 15 residues. Trimming shortened V by 7 bases and J by 3 bases, and 16 bases separated the two germline ends. The germline V gene has CDR1 SGHTA and CDR2 FQGNSA. The CDR3 DNA is TGTGCCAGCACTCGGGTGGGGACTGATGGAAACACCATATATTTT. Encoded protein: CASTRVGTDGNTIYF.

This clonotype was found a few times. The gene calls are TRBV15 and TRBJ1-2, with unresolved D. The germline CDR1 and CDR2 sequences are LNHNV and YYDKDF (reference sequence). Trimming stripped 3 bases from V and 7 bases from J, with 9 bases between. This CDR3 has 12 residues. CDR3 residues: CATSSSRTGYTF. The CDR3 DNA is TGTGCCACCAGCAGTTCGCGTACTGGCTACACCTTC.

This clonotype was observed many times. This chain connects TRBV5-8 to TRBJ2-5, with 8 bases matching TRBD2. This CDR3 region has 16 residues. Germline V gene sequence: CDR1 SGHTS, CDR2 YDEGEE. V was pared by 4 bases and J by 2 bases, with 10 bases of the junction left unmatched. The CDR3 DNA sequence: TGTGCCAGCAGCATTCGACTAGCGCAATCACAAGAGACCCAGTACTTC. Protein: CASSIRLAQSQETQYF.